Below are 7 T cell receptor beta chains sequenced from a single sample in a study of blood T cell repertoires in COVID-19. The assay was immunoSEQ multiplex PCR, and TCRdb's table has in-frame clones only and misses some. The sample lists fewer than 300,000 clones, around 85% occurring once. Sequenced material: peripheral blood. The receptors originated from a human donor with COVID-19, enrolled during active disease. The donor label of this sample is uncertain.

The gene calls are TRBV28 and TRBJ1-2; D possibly corresponds to TRBD1 (6 bases). Per the germline V gene, CDR1 is MDHEN and CDR2 is SYDVKM. This CDR3 spans 14 amino acids. Trimming took off 2 bases at V and 4 bases at J, with 11 bases between the two ends. CDR3 sequence reads: CASSLQGRIYGYTF. DNA for the CDR3: TGTGCCAGCAGTTTACAGGGGCGGATCTATGGCTACACCTTC.

This chain links TRBV27 with TRBJ2-3; 7 bases align to TRBD1. Germline V gene sequence: CDR1 MNHEY, CDR2 SMNVEV (reference sequence). The CDR3 is 14 residues long. V lost 5 bases and J lost 6; bases outside the gene matches: 8. The CDR3 reads CASSPDRVADTQYF. The CDR3 nucleotides read TGTGCCAGCAGTCCCGACAGGGTAGCGGATACGCAGTATTTT.

This chain joins TRBV28 and TRBJ2-5, with 8 nucleotides matching TRBD2. The ends lost 5 bases at V and 5 bases at J; junction bases unmatched: 7. Germline CDR1 MDHEN, CDR2 SYDVKM. The CDR3 has 14 amino acids. CDR3: CASSILAEGETQYF. CDR3 nucleotide sequence: TGTGCCAGCAGTATACTAGCGGAAGGGGAGACCCAGTACTTC.

The J gene is TRBJ2-2, the V gene TRBV5-1; TRBD2 might be the D (6 bases). CDR1 is SGHRS, CDR2 YFSETQ, per germline. The length of the CDR3 is 15 residues. V was cut by 0 bases and J by 0 bases, with 6 bases left in between. This CDR3 reads CASSLGDSNTGELFF. The CDR3, as DNA: TGCGCCAGCAGCTTGGGGGACTCGAACACCGGGGAGCTGTTTTTT.

This chain uses TRBV27 with TRBJ2-3, with 7 bases matching TRBD2. This CDR3 spans 15 amino acids. The germline V gene encodes CDR1 MNHEY and CDR2 SMNVEV (reference sequence). V lost 6 bases, J lost 5 bases, and 11 bases stayed unmatched. CDR3 amino acids: CASRGREIGGDTQYF. The CDR3 DNA reads as TGTGCCAGCAGGGGGCGGGAGATCGGAGGAGATACGCAGTATTTT.

V usage is TRBV7-2 and J usage is TRBJ2-2; possible D gene TRBD1, 6 bases. Trimming removed 4 bases at V and 0 bases at J, with 12 bases between. This CDR3 spans 16 amino acids. Germline lookup yields CDR1 SGHTA and CDR2 FQGNSA. CDR3 bases: TGTGCCAGCAGCTCCTTTCGGGACACGAACACCGGGGAGCTGTTTTTT. Its translation is CASSSFRDTNTGELFF.

CDR3 sequence reads: CASSNRPSGANSSYNEQFF. CDR3 in DNA: TGTGCCAGCAGCAACCGGCCTAGCGGAGCGAATTCCTCCTACAATGAGCAGTTCTTC. The genes are TRBV21-1 and TRBJ2-1; the D segment call TRBD2 is taken from the table without a DNA check. TRBV21-1 is flagged as a pseudogene. The CDR3 sequence is 19 residues long.